What follows are 28 T cell receptor beta chains derived from one specimen sequenced in a study of T cells after yellow fever vaccination (dated by TCRdb to about 2019). The sample's treatment or condition label, in plain terms: live attenuated yellow fever vaccine strain. Receptor amplification or capture employed 5' RACE. Instrument on record: Illumina NovaSeq 6000. TCRdb handled the public reads itself, with Q25 trimming in fastp and clone calling in MiXCR, and kept productive beta chains. Each entry is one CDR3 protein sequence, shown with its most common DNA and genes. The sample data list some 260,000 distinct CDR3 sequences, and roughly 4.8% of these were observed just once. Under 3.5% of the sample belongs to the ten largest clones. This material consisted of CD4+ T cells sorted from PBMCs, taken on the day of the yellow fever booster vaccination. These receptors were obtained from a man younger than 35 who received the YFV17D yellow fever vaccine.

This clonotype has a handful of counts. The J gene is TRBJ2-1, the V gene TRBV11-3; the D is unclear. The germline CDR1 and CDR2 sequences are SGHNT and YENEEA. CDR3 size: 12 residues. Trimming removed 3 bases from V and 5 bases from J, with 5 bases in between. CDR3 region: CASSFTNNEQFF. Written as DNA, the CDR3 is TGTGCCAGCAGCTTTACCAACAATGAGCAGTTCTTC.

This clonotype was counted only a few times. The genes are TRBV6-1 and TRBJ2-1; tentative D call: TRBD2 (5 bases). Germline V gene data show CDR1 as MNHNS and CDR2 as SASEGT. The CDR3 spans 14 residues. V lost 5 bases and J lost 5, with 13 bases in between. CDR3 bases: TGTGCCAGCAGTCTCCGGACTGGCAACAATGAGCAGTTCTTC. As protein: CASSLRTGNNEQFF.

The rearrangement uses TRBV18 and TRBJ2-1; D might be TRBD1 (6 bases). CDR3 length equals 17 residues. CDR1 is KGHSH, CDR2 LQKENI, per germline. Trimming left V 1 base short and J 6 bases short, with 19 bases between. CDR3 sequence reads: CASSPQMQGIGSNEQFF. In nucleotides, the CDR3 is TGTGCCAGCTCACCACAAATGCAGGGGATCGGTAGCAATGAGCAGTTCTTC.

This rearrangement joins TRBV5-6 to TRBJ1-6; 9 positions agree with TRBD1. Germline V gene data show CDR1 as SGHDT and CDR2 as YYEEEE. This CDR3 contains 15 residues. J gave up 11 bases and V 6 bases, and 12 bases lay outside the gene matches. The CDR3 coding sequence is TGTGCCAGCACCTTTCGGGACAGGGAAAACCCACCCCTCCACTTT. Its translation is CASTFRDRENPPLHF.

The chain couples TRBV27 to TRBJ2-3, with 8 bases fitting TRBD2. CDR1 is MNHEY and CDR2 is SMNVEV in the germline V gene (reference sequence). This CDR3 is built from 16 residues. The junction had 14 bases not matched to a gene; V was cut back by 6 bases and J by 6 bases. CDR3 nucleotides: TGTGCCAGCAGACTTCCACCCGCGGGGGGTGTCGATACGCAGTATTTT. This encodes CASRLPPAGGVDTQYF.

This clonotype was seen many times. This sequence joins TRBV5-1 and TRBJ2-1; 9 bases map to TRBD1. CDR1 and CDR2 (germline): SGHRS, YFSETQ. The CDR3 runs 14 residues. After removal of 9 bases from V and 7 bases from J, the junction contained 11 bases not matched to a gene. DNA of the CDR3: TGCGCCACCACTATGACAGGGGGATCGAATGAGCAGTTCTTC. Its protein is CATTMTGGSNEQFF. Complete variable domain (other parts from reference TRBV5-1 and TRBJ2-1): KAGVTQTPRYLIKTRGQQVTLSCSPISGHRSVSWYQQTPGQGLQFLFEYFSETQRNKGNFPGRFSGRQFSNSRSEMNVSTLELGDSALYLCATTMTGGSNEQFFGPGTRLTVL.

This clonotype has ten or more counts. The chain uses TRBV6-1 and TRBJ2-3; the D gene is possibly TRBD1 (5 bases). Trimming pared 4 bases from V and 2 bases from J, leaving 10 bases between. The CDR3 sequence is 14 residues long. The germline V gene encodes CDR1 MNHNS and CDR2 SASEGT. The CDR3 loop reads CASSVGLPTDTQYF. CDR3 coding DNA: TGTGCCAGCAGTGTGGGGCTTCCCACAGATACGCAGTATTTT.

The chain links TRBV18 to TRBJ2-5, with D hard to call. CDR1 is KGHSH, CDR2 LQKENI, per germline. The CDR3 is 13 amino acids. V lost 6 bases and J 0 bases, leaving 8 bases between the germline ends. CDR3 coding DNA: TGTGCCAGCTCGCCCAACTACCAAGAGACCCAGTACTTC. Its translation is CASSPNYQETQYF.

The chain uses TRBV28 and TRBJ2-5; weak D call: TRBD1 (7 bases). Germline-derived CDR1 and CDR2 are MDHEN and SYDVKM. With 6 bases removed from V and 5 bases from J, the gap between germline ends came to 19 bases. The CDR3 sequence is 15 residues long. In DNA form, the CDR3 reads TGTGCCAGCAGCTCGGCCGGGGGCAGGGGGGAGACCCAGTACTTC. It yields the protein CASSSAGGRGETQYF.

The gene calls are TRBV28 and TRBJ2-7; D is perhaps TRBD1 (5 bases). CDR3 size: 15 residues. Germline values: CDR1 MDHEN, CDR2 SYDVKM. Deletions cut 7 bases from V and 2 bases from J, with 18 bases between. The CDR3 sequence: CASTPRAPIPYEQYV. DNA for the CDR3: TGTGCCAGCACCCCCAGGGCACCTATCCCCTACGAGCAGTACGTC.

This clonotype was counted at least ten times. This chain joins TRBV7-2 and TRBJ2-3; D is undetermined. Trimming left V 4 bases short and J 6 bases short, with 11 bases between. The CDR3 has 13 amino acids. Germline loops: CDR1 SGHTA, CDR2 FQGNSA. The CDR3 DNA reads as TGTGCCAGCAGCTCCCGGGTGGCGGATACGCAGTATTTT. It yields the protein CASSSRVADTQYF.

This clonotype has a handful of counts. This sequence joins TRBV4-1 and TRBJ2-5; 9 bases line up with TRBD1. Trimming at V came to 4 bases and at J to 2 bases, leaving 2 bases not matched to a gene. This CDR3 spans 14 amino acids. CDR1 and CDR2 (germline): MGHRA, YSYEKL. The DNA for the CDR3 is TGCGCCAGCAGCCGGACAGGGGCTCAAGAGACCCAGTACTTC. This sequence encodes CASSRTGAQETQYF.

The chain couples TRBV7-3 to TRBJ1-6; D is unclear. Germline loops: CDR1 SGHTA, CDR2 FQGTGA. This CDR3 has 14 residues. V lost 3 bases and J lost 8, with 11 bases in between. CDR3 loop: CASSLTHRDSPLHF. The CDR3 region has the DNA TGTGCCAGCAGCTTGACCCACCGGGATTCACCCCTCCACTTT.

This clonotype was recorded at least ten times. J is TRBJ1-1 and V is TRBV4-3; no clear D. CDR1 is LGHNA, CDR2 YSLEER, per germline. This CDR3 spans 15 amino acids. V was cut by 2 bases and J by 4 bases, with 14 bases left in between. The CDR3 is CASSQSSPGGTEAFF. CDR3 DNA: TGCGCCAGCAGCCAATCCAGCCCAGGAGGCACTGAAGCTTTCTTT.

This clonotype was observed at least ten times. The chain uses TRBV7-2 and TRBJ2-1; D gene unclear. Germline CDR1 reads SGHTA; CDR2 reads FQGNSA. V lost 2 bases and J lost 8, with 7 bases in between. The CDR3 totals 12 residues. CDR3 coding DNA: TGTGCCAGCAGCTTAAACTGGTATGAGCAGTTCTTC. This codes for CASSLNWYEQFF. The full variable domain, completed using reference TRBV7-2 and TRBJ2-1, is GAGVSQSPSNKVTEKGKDVELRCDPISGHTALYWYRQSLGQGLEFLIYFQGNSAPDKSGLPSDRFSAERTGGSVSTLTIQRTQQEDSAVYLCASSLNWYEQFFGPGTRLTVL.

The rearrangement joins TRBV12-5 to TRBJ1-1; the D is unclear. Germline V gene lookup returns CDR1 LGHNT and CDR2 FRNRAP. The CDR3 is 13 residues long. The V end lost 2 bases, the J end lost 6 bases, and 10 bases lay between the germline ends. The CDR3 reads CASGLPATAEAFF. The CDR3 coding sequence is TGTGCTAGTGGTTTGCCAGCCACGGCTGAAGCTTTCTTT. The variable domain in full, with the rest retrieved from reference TRBV12-5 and TRBJ1-1, is DARVTQTPRHKVTEMGQEVTMRCQPILGHNTVFWYRQTMMQGLELLAYFRNRAPLDDSGMPKDRFSAEMPDATLATLKIQPSEPRDSAVYFCASGLPATAEAFFGQGTRLTVV.

This clonotype was found a few times. The J gene is TRBJ2-2, the V gene TRBV10-3; D might be TRBD2 (6 bases). The germline CDR1 and CDR2 sequences are ENHRY and SYGVKD. V lost 2 bases, J lost 1 base, and 8 bases lay in between. The CDR3 extends over 15 amino acids. CDR3 sequence reads: CAISEGRGNTGELFF. The CDR3, as DNA: TGTGCCATCAGTGAGGGGCGGGGGAACACCGGGGAGCTGTTTTTT.

A few counts support this clonotype. The chain recombines TRBV5-6 with TRBJ1-2; TRBD1 might be the D (6 bases). CDR1 is SGHDT, CDR2 YYEEEE, per germline. The V and J ends lost 5 bases and 4 bases respectively, with 9 bases between them. This CDR3 region has 12 residues. CDR3 in DNA: TGTGCCAGCAGTCCAGGGGTCTATGGCTACACCTTC. Its translation is CASSPGVYGYTF.

The V and J genes are TRBV5-1 and TRBJ2-1; 9 bases are shared with TRBD1. V lost 4 bases to trimming and J lost 13 bases; unmatched junction nucleotides: 15. The germline gives CDR1 SGHRS, CDR2 YFSETQ. This CDR3 has 15 residues. The CDR3 sequence: CASSPKGQGVLGQFF. The DNA of the CDR3 is TGCGCCAGCAGCCCAAAGGGACAGGGCGTACTTGGACAGTTCTTC.

This clonotype showed up just a few times. The J gene is TRBJ1-2, the V gene TRBV12-3 or TRBV12-4; TRBD1 is a possible D gene (5 bases). Trimming took off 5 bases at V and 2 bases at J, with 15 bases between the two ends. The CDR3 spans 15 residues. CDR3 sequence reads: CASSRYGTENYGYTF. DNA for the CDR3: TGTGCCAGCAGTCGATACGGGACGGAGAACTATGGCTACACCTTC.

This clonotype was recorded a few times. The V call is TRBV29-1, the J call TRBJ1-2; the D gene is possibly TRBD1 (5 bases). CDR3 length equals 13 residues. Trimming shortened V by 6 bases and J by 7 bases, and 18 bases separated the two germline ends. Germline V gene sequence: CDR1 SQVTM, CDR2 ANQGSEA. This chain's CDR3 is CSVRPRGLGGYTF. The CDR3 coding sequence is TGCAGCGTCCGGCCACGGGGGTTGGGTGGCTACACCTTC.

This clonotype was found many times. V and J are TRBV7-2 and TRBJ2-7; D perhaps matches TRBD1 (6 bases). The CDR3 is 16 residues long. CDR1 SGHTA and CDR2 FQGNSA come from the germline V gene. CDR3 nucleotides: TGTGCCAGCAGAACTACGGGGCAGGGGCGCTCCCACGAGCAGTACGTC. Translating gives CASRTTGQGRSHEQYV.

This clonotype has a handful of counts. The chain combines TRBV27 with TRBJ1-2; D gene unclear. Germline lookup yields CDR1 MNHEY and CDR2 SMNVEV (reference sequence). Trimming stripped 6 bases from V and 8 bases from J, with 13 bases between. The CDR3 spans 12 residues. This chain's CDR3 is CASRSISRGYTF. The DNA for the CDR3 is TGTGCCAGCAGGTCAATATCTCGCGGCTACACCTTC.

This clonotype was observed a handful of times. This sequence joins TRBV20-1 and TRBJ1-2; no definite D call. CDR1 DFQATT and CDR2 SNEGSKA come from the germline V gene (reference sequence). This CDR3 has 13 residues. V was cut by 0 bases and J by 4 bases, with 9 bases left in between. The CDR3 DNA follows: TGCAGTGCTAGAGATTTGTCAGTCTATGGCTACACCTTC. Protein sequence: CSARDLSVYGYTF.

This clonotype was recorded at least ten times. The chain is built from TRBV3-1 and TRBJ1-5, with a tentative D call TRBD1 (6 bases). The CDR3 consists of 11 residues. Germline CDR1 is LGHDT and CDR2 is YNNKEL (reference sequence). Between the trimmed V and J ends, which lost 4 bases and 9 bases, there was a span of 7 bases. The CDR3 reads CASSRGGPQHF. CDR3 DNA: TGTGCCAGCAGCCGAGGGGGGCCCCAGCATTTT.

The sample holds many counts of this clonotype. CDR3 region: CASSSNTEAFF. CDR3 DNA: TGTGCCAGCAGTTCAAACACTGAAGCTTTCTTT. The chain links TRBV6-5 to TRBJ1-1; D remains unclear. The CDR3 consists of 11 residues. Germline values: CDR1 MNHEY, CDR2 SVGAGI. Trimming stripped 4 bases from V and 2 bases from J, with 2 bases between.

This clonotype was counted many times. The rearrangement uses TRBV18 and TRBJ2-1; TRBD2 matches at 11 bases. Germline V gene sequence: CDR1 KGHSH, CDR2 LQKENI. The CDR3 covers 17 residues. With 3 bases clipped from V and 0 bases from J, the junction kept 4 bases outside the gene matches. CDR3 protein: CASSPSSGGSSYNEQFF. The CDR3 bases are TGTGCCAGCTCACCGTCTAGCGGGGGGTCCTCCTACAATGAGCAGTTCTTC.

This clonotype was found a few times. This chain links TRBV28 with TRBJ1-1; weak D call: TRBD1 (6 bases). Trimming took off 1 base at V and 6 bases at J, with 12 bases between the two ends. Germline V gene lookup returns CDR1 MDHEN and CDR2 SYDVKM. There are 14 residues in the CDR3. CDR3 sequence (DNA): TGTGCCAGCAGTTTATACAGGGTGAGGGCTGAAGCTTTCTTT. Translating it yields CASSLYRVRAEAFF.